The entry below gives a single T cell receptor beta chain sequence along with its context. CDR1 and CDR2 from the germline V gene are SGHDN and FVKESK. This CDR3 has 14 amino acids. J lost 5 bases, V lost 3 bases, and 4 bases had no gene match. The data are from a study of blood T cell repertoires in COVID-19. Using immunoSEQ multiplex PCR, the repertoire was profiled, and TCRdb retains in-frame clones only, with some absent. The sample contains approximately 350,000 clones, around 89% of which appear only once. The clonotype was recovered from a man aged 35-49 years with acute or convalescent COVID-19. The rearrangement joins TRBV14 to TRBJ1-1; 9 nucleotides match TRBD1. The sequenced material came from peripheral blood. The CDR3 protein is CASSQYRGRTEAFF. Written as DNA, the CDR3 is TGTGCCAGCAGCCAGTACAGGGGGCGGACTGAAGCTTTCTTT.